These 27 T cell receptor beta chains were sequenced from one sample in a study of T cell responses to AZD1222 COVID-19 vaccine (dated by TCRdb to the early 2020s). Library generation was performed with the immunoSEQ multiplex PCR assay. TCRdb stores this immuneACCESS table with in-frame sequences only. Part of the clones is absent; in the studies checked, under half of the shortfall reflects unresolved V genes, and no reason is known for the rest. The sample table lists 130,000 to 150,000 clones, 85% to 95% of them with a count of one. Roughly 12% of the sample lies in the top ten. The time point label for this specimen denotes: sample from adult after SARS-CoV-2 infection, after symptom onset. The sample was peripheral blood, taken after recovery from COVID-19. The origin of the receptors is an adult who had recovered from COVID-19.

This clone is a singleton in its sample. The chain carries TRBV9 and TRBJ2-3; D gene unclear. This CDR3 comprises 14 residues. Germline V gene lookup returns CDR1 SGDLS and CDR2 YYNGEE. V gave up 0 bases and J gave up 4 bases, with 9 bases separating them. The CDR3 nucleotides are TGTGCCAGCAGCGTAGGGACCTGGTCAGATACGCAGTATTTT. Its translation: CASSVGTWSDTQYF.

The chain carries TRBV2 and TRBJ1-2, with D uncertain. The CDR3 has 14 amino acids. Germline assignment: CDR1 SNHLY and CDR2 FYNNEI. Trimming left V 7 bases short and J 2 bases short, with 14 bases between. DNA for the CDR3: TGTGCCAGCACCGCGATTAGGGAAAACTATGGCTACACCTTC. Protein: CASTAIRENYGYTF.

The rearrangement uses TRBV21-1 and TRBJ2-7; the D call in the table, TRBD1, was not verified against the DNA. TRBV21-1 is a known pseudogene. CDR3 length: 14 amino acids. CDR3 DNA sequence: TGTGCCAGCAGCAACCGGGACAGAACCTACGAGCAGTACTTC. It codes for CASSNRDRTYEQYF.

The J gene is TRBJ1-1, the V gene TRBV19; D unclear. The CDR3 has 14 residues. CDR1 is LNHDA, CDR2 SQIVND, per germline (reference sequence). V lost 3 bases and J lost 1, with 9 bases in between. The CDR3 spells CASSMILENTEAFF. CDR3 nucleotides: TGTGCCAGTAGTATGATCTTGGAGAACACTGAAGCTTTCTTT.

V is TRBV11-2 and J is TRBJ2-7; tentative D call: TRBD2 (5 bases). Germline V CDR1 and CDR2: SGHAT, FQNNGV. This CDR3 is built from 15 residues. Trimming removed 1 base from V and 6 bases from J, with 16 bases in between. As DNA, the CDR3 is TGTGCCAGCAGCTTAGTTCGGGTCCCGGCGGGCGAGCAGTACTTC. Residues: CASSLVRVPAGEQYF.

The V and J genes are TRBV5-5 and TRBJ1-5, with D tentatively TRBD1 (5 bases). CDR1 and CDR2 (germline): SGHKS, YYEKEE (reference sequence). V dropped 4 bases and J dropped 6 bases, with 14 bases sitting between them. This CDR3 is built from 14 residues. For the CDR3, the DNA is TGTGCCAGCAGCCCCCGGACATGGAGTCAGCCCCAGCATTTT. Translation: CASSPRTWSQPQHF.

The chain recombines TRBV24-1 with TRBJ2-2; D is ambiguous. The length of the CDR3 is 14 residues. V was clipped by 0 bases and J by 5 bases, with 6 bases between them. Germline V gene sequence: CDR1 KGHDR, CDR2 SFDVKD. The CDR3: CATSDLMTTGELFF. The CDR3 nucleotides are TGTGCCACCAGTGATTTGATGACAACCGGGGAGCTGTTTTTT.

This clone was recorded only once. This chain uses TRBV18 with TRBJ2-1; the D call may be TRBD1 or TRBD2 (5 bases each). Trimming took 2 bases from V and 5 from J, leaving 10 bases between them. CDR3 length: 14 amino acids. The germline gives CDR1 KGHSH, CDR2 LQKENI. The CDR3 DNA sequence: TGTGCCAGCTCACCAGGGGGACCTAACAATGAGCAGTTCTTC. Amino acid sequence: CASSPGGPNNEQFF.

The CDR3 spells CATAAGGGNQPQHF. In DNA form, the CDR3 reads TGTGCCACCGCCGCAGGGGGAGGGAATCAGCCCCAGCATTTT. The rearrangement uses TRBV24-1 and TRBJ1-5, with TRBD1 matching over 7 bases. CDR3 size: 14 residues. The ends lost 9 bases at V and 4 bases at J; junction bases unmatched: 8. CDR1 and CDR2 (germline): KGHDR, SFDVKD.

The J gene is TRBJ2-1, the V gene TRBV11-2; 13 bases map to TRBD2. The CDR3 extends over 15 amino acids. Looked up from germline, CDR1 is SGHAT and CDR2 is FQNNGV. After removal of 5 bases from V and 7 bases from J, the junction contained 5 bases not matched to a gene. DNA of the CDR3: TGTGCCAGCAGCCCGAGGACTAGCGGGAGAAATGAGCAGTTCTTC. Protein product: CASSPRTSGRNEQFF. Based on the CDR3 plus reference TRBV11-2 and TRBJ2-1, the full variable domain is EAGVAQSPRYKIIEKRQSVAFWCNPISGHATLYWYQQILGQGPKLLIQFQNNGVVDDSQLPKDRFSAERLKGVDSTLKIQPAKLEDSAVYLCASSPRTSGRNEQFFGPGTRLTVL.

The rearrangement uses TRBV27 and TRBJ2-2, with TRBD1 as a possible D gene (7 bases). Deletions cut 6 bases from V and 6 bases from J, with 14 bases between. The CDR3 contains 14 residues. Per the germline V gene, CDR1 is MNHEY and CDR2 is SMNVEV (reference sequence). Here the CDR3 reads CASSYDREAGELFF. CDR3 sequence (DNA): TGTGCCAGCAGCTACGACAGGGAGGCCGGGGAGCTGTTTTTT.

Here the CDR3 reads CAISEGWETSSYEQFF. Here the CDR3 DNA reads TGTGCCATCAGTGAGGGGTGGGAGACTAGCTCCTATGAGCAGTTCTTC. V gene TRBV10-3 combines with J gene TRBJ2-1; 7 positions match TRBD2. V shed 2 bases and J 8 bases; nucleotides not matched to a gene: 12. The germline V gene has CDR1 ENHRY and CDR2 SYGVKD. This CDR3 contains 16 residues.

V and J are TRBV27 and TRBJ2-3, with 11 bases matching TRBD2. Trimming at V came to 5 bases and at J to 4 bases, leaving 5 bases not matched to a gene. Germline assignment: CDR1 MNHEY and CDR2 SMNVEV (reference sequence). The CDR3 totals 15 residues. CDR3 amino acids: CASSLLAGVPDTQYF. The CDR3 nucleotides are TGTGCCAGCAGTCTACTAGCGGGAGTCCCAGATACGCAGTATTTT.

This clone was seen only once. The CDR3 protein is CASSVGSLETQYF. DNA for the CDR3: TGTGCCAGCAGCGTAGGTAGCCTGGAGACCCAGTACTTC. This chain joins TRBV9 and TRBJ2-5; no clear D gene. CDR3 size: 13 residues. The V and J ends lost 0 bases and 5 bases respectively, with 8 bases between them. CDR1 and CDR2 from the germline V gene are SGDLS and YYNGEE. The full variable domain, its missing parts supplied by reference TRBV9 and TRBJ2-5, is DSGVTQTPKHLITATGQRVTLRCSPRSGDLSVYWYQQSLDQGLQFLIQYYNGEERAKGNILERFSAQQFPDLHSELNLSSLELGDSALYFCASSVGSLETQYFGPGTRLLVL.

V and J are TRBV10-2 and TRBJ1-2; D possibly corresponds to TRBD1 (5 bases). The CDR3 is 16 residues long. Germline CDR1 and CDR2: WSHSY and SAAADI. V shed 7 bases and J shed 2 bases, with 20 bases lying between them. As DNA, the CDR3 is TGCGCCAGCACCCCCTGGGGGACCTCCAAGAACTATGGCTACACCTTC. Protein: CASTPWGTSKNYGYTF.

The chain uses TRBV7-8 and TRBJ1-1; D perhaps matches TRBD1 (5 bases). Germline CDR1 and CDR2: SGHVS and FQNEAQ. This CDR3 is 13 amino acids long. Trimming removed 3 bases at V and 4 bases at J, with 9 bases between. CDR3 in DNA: TGTGCCAGCAGCTTGGGGGGGATCACTGAAGCTTTCTTT. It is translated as CASSLGGITEAFF.

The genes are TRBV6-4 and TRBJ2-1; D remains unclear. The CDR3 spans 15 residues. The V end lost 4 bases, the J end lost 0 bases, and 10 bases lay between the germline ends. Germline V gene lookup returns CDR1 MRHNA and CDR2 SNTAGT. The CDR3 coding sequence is TGTGCCAGCAGTGTCACGGAGAGCTCCTACAATGAGCAGTTCTTC. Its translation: CASSVTESSYNEQFF.

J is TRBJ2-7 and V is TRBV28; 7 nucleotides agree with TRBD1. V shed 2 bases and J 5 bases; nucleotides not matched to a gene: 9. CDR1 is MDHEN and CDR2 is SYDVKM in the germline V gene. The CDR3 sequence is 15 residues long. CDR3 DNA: TGTGCCAGCAGTTTACCCCGGGCAGGGGGAAACGAGCAGTACTTC. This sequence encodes CASSLPRAGGNEQYF.

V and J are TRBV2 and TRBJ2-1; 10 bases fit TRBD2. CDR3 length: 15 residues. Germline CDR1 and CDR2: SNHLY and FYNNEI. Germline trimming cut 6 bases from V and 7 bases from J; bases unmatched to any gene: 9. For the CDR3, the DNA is TGTGCCAGCAGACTCCTAGCGGGAGCGGTAAATGAGCAGTTCTTC. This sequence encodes CASRLLAGAVNEQFF.

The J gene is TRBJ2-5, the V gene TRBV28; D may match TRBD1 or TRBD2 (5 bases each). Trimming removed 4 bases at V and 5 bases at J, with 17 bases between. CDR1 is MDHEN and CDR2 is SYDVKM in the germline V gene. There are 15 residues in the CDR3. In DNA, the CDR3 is TGTGCCAGCAGTTCTTCTAAGGGACCCAGTGAGACCCAGTACTTC. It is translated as CASSSSKGPSETQYF.

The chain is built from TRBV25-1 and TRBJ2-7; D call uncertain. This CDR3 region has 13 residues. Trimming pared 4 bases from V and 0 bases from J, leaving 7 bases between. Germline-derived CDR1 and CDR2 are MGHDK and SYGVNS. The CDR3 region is CASSAPSSYEQYF. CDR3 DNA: TGTGCCAGCAGTGCACCGAGCTCCTACGAGCAGTACTTC.

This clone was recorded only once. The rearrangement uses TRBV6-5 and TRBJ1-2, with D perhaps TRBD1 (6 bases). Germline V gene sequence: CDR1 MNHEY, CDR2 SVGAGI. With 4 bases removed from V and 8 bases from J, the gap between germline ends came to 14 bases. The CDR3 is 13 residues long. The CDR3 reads CASSSQGFEGYTF. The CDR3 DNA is TGTGCCAGCAGTTCACAGGGATTCGAAGGCTACACCTTC.

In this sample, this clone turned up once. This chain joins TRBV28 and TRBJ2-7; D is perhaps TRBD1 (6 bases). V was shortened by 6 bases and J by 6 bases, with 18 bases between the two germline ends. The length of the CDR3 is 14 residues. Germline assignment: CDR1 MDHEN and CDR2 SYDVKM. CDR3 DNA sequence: TGTGCCAGCAGCCGAGGGGGACGACAACTCGAGCAGTACTTC. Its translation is CASSRGGRQLEQYF. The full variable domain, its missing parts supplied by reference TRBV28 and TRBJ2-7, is DVKVTQSSRYLVKRTGEKVFLECVQDMDHENMFWYRQDPGLGLRLIYFSYDVKMKEKGDIPEGYSVSREKKERFSLILESASTNQTSMYLCASSRGGRQLEQYFGPGTRLTVT.

The CDR3 DNA reads as TGCGCCAGCAGCTTGCGGGGGGGAAACACCATATATTTT. It specifies CASSLRGGNTIYF. V gene TRBV5-1 combines with J gene TRBJ1-3, with D perhaps TRBD1 (5 bases). Trimming pared 1 base from V and 4 bases from J, leaving 6 bases between. The germline gives CDR1 SGHRS, CDR2 YFSETQ. The CDR3 extends over 13 amino acids.

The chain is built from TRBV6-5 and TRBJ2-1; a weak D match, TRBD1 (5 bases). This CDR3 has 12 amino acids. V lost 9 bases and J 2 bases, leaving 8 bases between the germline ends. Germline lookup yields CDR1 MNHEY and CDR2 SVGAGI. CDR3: CASQGTYNEQFF. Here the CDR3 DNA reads TGTGCCAGTCAGGGTACCTACAATGAGCAGTTCTTC.

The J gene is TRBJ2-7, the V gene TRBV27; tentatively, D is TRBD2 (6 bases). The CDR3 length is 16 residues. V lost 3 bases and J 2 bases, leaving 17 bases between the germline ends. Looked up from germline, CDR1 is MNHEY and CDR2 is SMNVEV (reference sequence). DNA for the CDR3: TGTGCCAGCAGTTTTAGGAATCTTGGGGGGACCTACGAGCAGTACTTC. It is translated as CASSFRNLGGTYEQYF.

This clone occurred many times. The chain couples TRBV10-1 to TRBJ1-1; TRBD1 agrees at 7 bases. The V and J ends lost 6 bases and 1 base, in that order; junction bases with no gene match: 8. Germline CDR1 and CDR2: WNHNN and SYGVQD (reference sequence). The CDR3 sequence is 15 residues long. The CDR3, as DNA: TGCGCCAGCAGACCCGGGACAGTTACGAACACTGAAGCTTTCTTT. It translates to CASRPGTVTNTEAFF.